This entry features one TCR beta chain sequence. The antigen is not known. This sample stems from a study of T cell repertoires in cytomegalovirus infection. Germline V CDR1 and CDR2: SGHAT, FQDESV (reference sequence). The CDR3 has 14 amino acids. V lost 4 bases, J lost 5 bases, and 14 bases lay in between. TCRdb re-called the reads with MiXCR, one entry per CDR3 protein. The profile shows roughly 500,000 distinct CDR3 sequences, roughly a third of them singletons. This receptor was obtained from a human donor in good health (CMV status not recorded). Some clones in this sample may be carry-over from other donors' samples. V gene TRBV11-1 combines with J gene TRBJ2-5; possibly TRBD1 or TRBD2 for D (5 bases each). Sequencing used cultured PBMCs, obtained from culture after CMV antigen stimulation. The CDR3 is CASSSHQGGETQYF. The DNA for the CDR3 is TGTGCCAGCAGCTCCCACCAGGGCGGGGAGACCCAGTACTTC.